Listed below are T cell receptor beta chains from one sample, sequenced in a study of T cell changes during pregnancy in multiple sclerosis. Measured with immunoSEQ multiplex PCR; TCRdb has only the in-frame clones, and not every one. The profile covers 79,000 or so clones, with approximately 90% appearing a single time and 1.5% to 2% taken by the ten largest. Sequences were derived from peripheral blood, sampled in the first trimester of pregnancy. The source of these receptors is a female donor in good health, enrolled as a control in a pregnancy study. Both conserved end residues are trimmed from each CDR3.

v_gene	j_gene	CDR3aa
TRBV7-2	TRBJ1-5	ASSLAGQPNSNQPQH
TRBV28	TRBJ1-2	ASSFREGGPSYT
TRBV10-2	TRBJ1-6	ASSNTQGAYSPLH
TRBV15	TRBJ1-2	ATSGRTGLSGYT
TRBV7-3	TRBJ1-6	ASSLSGQIYNSPLH
TRBV6-5	TRBJ2-3	ASSYSRGASDTQY
TRBV19	TRBJ2-3	ASSIERTGRTDTQY
TRBV4-3	TRBJ2-1	ASSPDGGGYNEQF
TRBV12-5	TRBJ2-5	ASGRRGGFWETQY
TRBV4-1	TRBJ1-2	ASSPLLTDLTNGYT
TRBV27	TRBJ2-7	ASSLKQQYEQY
TRBV7-2	TRBJ2-3	ASSLTGGTDTQY
TRBV27	TRBJ2-3	ASSYRGEEDTQY
TRBV4-3	TRBJ2-7	ASSQDRQGPYAYEQY
TRBV7-3	TRBJ1-2	ASSPGTGEGYT
TRBV29-1	TRBJ1-1	SVRGQVTEAF
TRBV7-2	TRBJ2-3	ASSSGVDTQY
TRBV27	TRBJ1-5	ASSPRDRGIAQPQH
TRBV5-4	TRBJ2-7	ASSESGVSYEQC
TRBV7-9	TRBJ2-1	ASSLASGFYNEQF
TRBV4-2	TRBJ1-2	ASSQDSGDYGYT
TRBV7-2	TRBJ1-5	ASSSGGAPDNQPQH
TRBV11-3	TRBJ1-3	ASSRGGPSGNTIY
TRBV5-1	TRBJ1-5	ASSLGGSATQPQH
TRBV15	TRBJ2-7	ATSRPSGSSYEQY
TRBV5-4	TRBJ1-1	ASRWDSRTEAF
TRBV4-2	TRBJ1-4	ASSQDLYGVVHEKLF
TRBV5-1	TRBJ2-7	ASTTQGDNYEQY
TRBV7-2	TRBJ1-2	ASSATDRSYGYT
TRBV7-2	TRBJ2-7	ASSSFAGPTYEQY
TRBV27	TRBJ2-3	ASSLGRGVTDTQY
TRBV27	TRBJ2-7	ASSLERTGEQY
TRBV7-9	TRBJ2-3	ASSTRPRTDSSTDTQY
TRBV2	TRBJ2-4	ASRELAGGFLAKNIQY
TRBV9	TRBJ1-2	ASSAGSYGYT
TRBV10-3	TRBJ1-2	AISVGQGSPYGYT
TRBV27	TRBJ1-1	ASSPYSVNTEAF
TRBV25-1	TRBJ2-2	ASQKGRTGNTGELF
TRBV28	TRBJ1-3	ASSFNGNTIY
TRBV11-2	TRBJ2-7	ASTPGGAGGAYEQY
TRBV7-9	TRBJ2-7	ASSSTSGGEGKQY
TRBV27	TRBJ2-7	ASSLDPLAGVYEQY
TRBV20-1	TRBJ2-1	SAYPIDEQF
TRBV5-1	TRBJ1-5	ASSLAGGNQPQH
TRBV4-2	TRBJ1-1	ASSQESGLNTEAF
TRBV28	TRBJ2-3	ASSFKQGAGTDTQY